The clone carrying this T cell receptor beta chain has just one count. Its antigen is currently unknown. Trimming stripped 2 bases from V and 0 bases from J, with 9 bases between. CDR1 and CDR2 (germline): KGHSH, LQKENI. The CDR3 totals 15 residues. The table came from immunoSEQ multiplex PCR; TCRdb's copy has only in-frame clones and leaves some out. The profile shows about 70,000 clones, 65% to 85% of them singletons. These data originate in a study of vaccination effects on CD4 cells after COVID-19. Antigen-specific CD4+ T cells expanded by the ViraFEST assay with viral peptide pools were then sequenced. With 10 to 11 days of culture completed, CD4+ T cells were isolated. Their SARS-CoV-2 infection, verified by PCR, occurred between March and December 2020. Each culture had half its medium swapped for IL-2 medium on days 3 and 7.

The chain recombines TRBV18 with TRBJ2-3; D uncertain. The sequence was collected from a human donor who had a prior SARS-CoV-2 infection. Here the sequenced sample was CD4+ T cells from PBMCs cultured with HIV peptides, taken before COVID-19 vaccination. As for subset: HIV-1 Nef peptide pool negative control/reference culture. The CDR3 spells CASSPNGPSTDTQYF. The CDR3 DNA reads as TGTGCCAGCTCACCAAATGGACCTAGCACAGATACGCAGTATTTT.